This T cell receptor beta chain was profiled in a study of T cell responses to AZD1222 COVID-19 vaccine. Study-level results: Researchers report vaccine-associated CD4 TCRs spanning spike, with dominance at 160-218 and 743-854. Possibly, clonal diversity was underestimated; donors were largely white British and included more females.

The protocol was immunoSEQ multiplex PCR, while the TCRdb copy is restricted to in-frame clones and leaves out a portion. The table lists roughly 150,000 clones, just over 90% of them singletons, with about 9% in the top ten. In regard to this clone: Its antigen is undetermined.

The CDR3 contains 16 residues. Germline V gives CDR1 MNHNY, CDR2 SVGAGI (reference sequence). Trimming left V 6 bases short and J 3 bases short, with 15 bases between. The chain uses TRBV6-6 and TRBJ1-6, with no clear D. The TCR originated in an adult in good health. This sample comprised peripheral blood, obtained on day 0 of AZD1222 vaccination. This CDR3 reads CASRRSELIYNSPLHF. The CDR3, as DNA: TGTGCCAGCAGGCGATCGGAACTGATCTATAATTCACCCCTCCACTTT.